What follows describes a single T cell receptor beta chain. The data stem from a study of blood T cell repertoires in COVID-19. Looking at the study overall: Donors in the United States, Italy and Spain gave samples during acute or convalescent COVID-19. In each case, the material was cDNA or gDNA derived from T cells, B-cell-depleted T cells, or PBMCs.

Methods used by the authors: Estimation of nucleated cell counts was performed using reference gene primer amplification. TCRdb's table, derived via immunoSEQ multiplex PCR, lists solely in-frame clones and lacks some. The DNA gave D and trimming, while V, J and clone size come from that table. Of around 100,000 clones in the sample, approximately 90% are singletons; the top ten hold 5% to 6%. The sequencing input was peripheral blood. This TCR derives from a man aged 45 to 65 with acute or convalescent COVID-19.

This CDR3 reads CASIQGRGLYEQYF. As DNA, the CDR3 is TGCGCCAGCATACAGGGCAGGGGTCTTTACGAGCAGTACTTC. V is TRBV10-2 and J is TRBJ2-7, with D possibly TRBD1 on 6 matching bases. V lost 7 bases and J lost 4, with 17 bases in between. Germline CDR1 and CDR2: WSHSY and SAAADI. The CDR3 is 14 amino acids.